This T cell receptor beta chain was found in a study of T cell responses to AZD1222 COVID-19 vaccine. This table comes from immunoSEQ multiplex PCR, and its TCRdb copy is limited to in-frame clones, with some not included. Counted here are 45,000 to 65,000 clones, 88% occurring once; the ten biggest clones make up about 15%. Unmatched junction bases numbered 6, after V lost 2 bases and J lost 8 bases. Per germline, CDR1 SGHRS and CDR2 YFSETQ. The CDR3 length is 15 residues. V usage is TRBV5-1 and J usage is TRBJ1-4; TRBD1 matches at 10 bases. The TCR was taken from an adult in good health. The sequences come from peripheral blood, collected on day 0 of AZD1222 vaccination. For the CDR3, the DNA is TGCGCCAGCAGCTTTTCCGGGACAGGGGACGAAAAACTGTTTTTT. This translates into CASSFSGTGDEKLFF.